This TCR beta chain comes out of a study of shared clonotypes between healthy human individuals. Study background: Every donor yielded three CD4 naive, three CD4 memory, two CD8 naive and one CD8 memory plate. Study-level results: Sharing across four donors was highest in naive CD4 (around 5%) and lowest in memory CD8 (around 0.4%).

Terminally differentiated effector memory CD45RA+ cells were left out of the naive CD8 fraction, which was CD45RO-negative and positively selected for CCR7. The deep-level immunoSEQ assay was used. Each PCR replicate from the sorted subsets contained 150 to 250 ng DNA, which is about 30,000 T cell genomes. Here immunoSEQ multiplex PCR was the method, and the copy in TCRdb shows in-frame clones only, minus some. Among approximately 720,000 clones, about 90% were seen once, and the ten largest hold 20% to 25%. For this clone: Its antigen is still unknown.

This TCR was sampled from a man under 40 in good health. The sample was naive CD8+ T cells sorted from blood.

The CDR3 sequence is CAWSPTETQYF. In DNA form, the CDR3 reads TGTGCCTGGAGTCCGACCGAGACCCAGTACTTC. The V gene is TRBV30, the J gene TRBJ2-5; D unclear. V lost 2 bases and J lost 5, with 6 bases in between. Per germline, CDR1 GTSNPN and CDR2 SVGIG (reference sequence). This CDR3 spans 11 amino acids.